The sequence of this TCR beta chain was determined in a study of CD8 T cells in Susac syndrome. The RNA input was about 0.5 to 1 ug, and it was reverse transcribed with random hexamers. One entry per CDR3 protein, called by TCRdb with MiXCR from the immunoSEQ multiplex PCR reads. The sample comprises about 180,000 distinct CDR3 sequences, 90% to 97% of which are singletons, and roughly 0.12% rests with the top ten. Unmatched junction bases numbered 4, after V lost 6 bases and J lost 1 base. CDR3 length: 13 residues. Per the germline V gene, CDR1 is SQVTM and CDR2 is ANQGSEA. The TCR was taken from a human donor with Susac syndrome. The rearrangement links TRBV29-1 to TRBJ2-5; TRBD1 aligns across 8 bases. Sequencing input: CD4+ T cells from PBMCs. This CDR3 is CSVATGAQETQYF. The CDR3 DNA reads TGCAGCGTGGCGACAGGGGCCCAAGAGACCCAGTACTTC.